This is a list of T cell receptor beta chains from one sample in a study of cytotoxic CD8 clonotypes in ibrutinib-treated CLL. This table comes from immunoSEQ multiplex PCR, and its TCRdb copy is limited to in-frame clones, with some not included. The repertoire consists of around 330,000 clones, with under 70% occurring once and the leading ten covering roughly 6.3%. The specimen comprised PBMCs, sampled after 36 months of ibrutinib treatment. All receptors derive from a human donor with chronic lymphocytic leukemia. CDR3s include the opening cysteine and the closing phenylalanine or tryptophan. D genes are given only for firm matches. Only some rows state a clone size, as once, few, many or a class for expanded clones.

clone_size j_call v_call d_call cdr3_nt cdr3_aa
- TRBJ1-2 TRBV9 - TGTGCCAGCAGCCAGGCAGGGGTAGATGGCTACACCTTC CASSQAGVDGYTF
- TRBJ2-1 TRBV2 - TGTGCCAGCAGTGTAGTCGCTAGTAATAATGGTGAGCAGTTCTTC CASSVVASNNGEQFF
- TRBJ1-2 TRBV5-1 - TGCGCCAGCAGCTTGGCGGGGGAGGGGAACTATGGCTACACCTTC CASSLAGEGNYGYTF
- TRBJ2-7 TRBV28 - TGTGCCAGCAGTATTGAGGACTTCAACTACGAGCAGTACTTC CASSIEDFNYEQYF
- TRBJ2-3 TRBV28 - - CASSLFLSKGADTQYF
few TRBJ1-1 TRBV29-1 TRBD1 TGCAGCGTTGAAGAGGGACTACAGGGGAAAGCTTTCTTT CSVEEGLQGKAFF
- TRBJ1-4 TRBV15 - TGTGCCACCAGCAGAGCCCAGGGGTGGGGTGAAAAACTGTTTTTT CATSRAQGWGEKLFF
- TRBJ1-1 TRBV6-6 - TGTGCCAGCATCCTATACACTGAAGCTTTCTTT CASILYTEAFF
few TRBJ2-6 TRBV7-9 TRBD1 TGTGCCAGCAGCTCGAAAAGGGACAGCCATGTCCTGACTTTC CASSSKRDSHVLTF
few TRBJ2-3 TRBV2 TRBD2 TGTGCCAGTAATCAAAGGACTAGCGGGTGGGATACGCAGTATTTT CASNQRTSGWDTQYF
- TRBJ2-5 TRBV5-6 - TGTGCCAGCAGGTACAGGGAAGAGACCCAGTACTTC CASRYREETQYF
few TRBJ2-7 TRBV7-3 TRBD1 TGTGCCAGCAGCTTTAATCCGGGACAGGGGAAGTACGAGCAGTACTTC CASSFNPGQGKYEQYF
few TRBJ1-2 TRBV19 - TGTGCCAGTAGTATCGGCCAGGACTATGGCTACACCTTC CASSIGQDYGYTF
- TRBJ2-5 TRBV2 TRBD2 TGTGCCAGCAGTGAACAGCGGGGGGGCACGATGGAGACCCAGTACTTC CASSEQRGGTMETQYF
- TRBJ2-5 TRBV2 TRBD2 TGTGCCAGCAGTGAAGGGACTAGCGGAAACCAAGAGACCCAGTACTTC CASSEGTSGNQETQYF
- TRBJ2-1 TRBV7-2 - TGTGCCAGCAGCTTAGTTGGGGGTGAGCAGTTCTTC CASSLVGGEQFF
few TRBJ1-2 TRBV11-1 TRBD1 TGTGCCAGCAGCTTAGCGGGACAGAATGGCTACACCTTC CASSLAGQNGYTF
- TRBJ2-7 TRBV4-1 TRBD1 TGCGCCAGCAGCCAACCGGGACAGGCGCCCTACGAGCAGTACTTC CASSQPGQAPYEQYF
once TRBJ2-1 TRBV10-3 TRBD2 TGTGCCATCAGCGCGGGGGGCGGTGAGCAGTTCTTC CAISAGGGEQFF
- TRBJ2-5 TRBV11-2 - TGTGCCAGCAGCTCTTCATACGGCCTCCGGGAGACCCAGTACTTC CASSSSYGLRETQYF
- TRBJ2-7 TRBV29-1 - TGCAGCGTGAACAGGGAACCCTCCTACGAGCAGTACTTC CSVNREPSYEQYF
- TRBJ2-6 TRBV4-1 - TGCGCCAGCAAAACGGACGCACACTCTGGGGCCAACGTCCTGACTTTC CASKTDAHSGANVLTF
- TRBJ1-2 TRBV9 - TGTGCCAGCAGCGTAGGAGTGTCTTTGAGGGGTAACTATGGCTACACCTTC CASSVGVSLRGNYGYTF
- TRBJ2-6 TRBV9 - TGTGCCAGCAGCAACGACTTGGGGGCCAACGTCCTGACTTTC CASSNDLGANVLTF
few TRBJ2-1 TRBV12-5 - TGTGCTAGTGGTTTGGGACTAGTTCGGAATGAGCAGTTCTTC CASGLGLVRNEQFF
- TRBJ2-7 TRBV6-1 - TGTGCCAGCAGTGGAACTAGCAGCTACGAGCAGTACTTC CASSGTSSYEQYF
- TRBJ2-1 TRBV4-1 TRBD2 TGCGCCAGCAGCCAGCCGGGACTAGCGGGTATGTCCTACAATGAGCAGTTCTTC CASSQPGLAGMSYNEQFF
- TRBJ1-1 TRBV18 - TGTGCCAGCTCACCACTTACCCAGAAGAACACTGAAGCTTTCTTT CASSPLTQKNTEAFF
- TRBJ1-5 TRBV5-1 - TGCGCCAGCAGCTTGGGCGGAACTAATCAGCCCCAGCATTTT CASSLGGTNQPQHF
- TRBJ2-5 TRBV13 TRBD1 TGTGCCAGCAGCCCGGACAGGGGAGAGACCCAGTACTTC CASSPDRGETQYF
- TRBJ2-2 TRBV4-1 - TGCGCCAGCAGCCACGCTAGGCGGCATTACACCGGGGAGCTGTTTTTT CASSHARRHYTGELFF
- TRBJ2-7 TRBV7-7 TRBD2 TGTGCCAGCAGCTTATCCACCGCGGGTGCCGGGGGGGAGCAGTACTTC CASSLSTAGAGGEQYF
- TRBJ1-2 TRBV5-1 - TGCGCCAGCAGCATCGGGACGCCTGATGGCTACACCTTC CASSIGTPDGYTF
few TRBJ2-1 TRBV5-1 - TGCGCCAGCAGCTTAGCGGAGCCTCCCTACAATGAGCAGTTCTTC CASSLAEPPYNEQFF
- TRBJ2-3 TRBV5-4 - TGTGCCAGCAGCTTTTTGCGGTCCACAGATACGCAGTATTTT CASSFLRSTDTQYF
- TRBJ2-7 TRBV28 TRBD1 TGTGCCAGCAGTTCACCGGGACAGGGGGTGGTCGAGCAGTACTTC CASSSPGQGVVEQYF
once TRBJ2-1 TRBV25-1 - TGTGCCAGCAGTGTCCACGGCAATGAGCAGTTCTTC CASSVHGNEQFF
- TRBJ1-2 TRBV5-4 - TGTGCCAGCAGCTTGGCTCTCGACGCCATCTATGGCTACACCTTC CASSLALDAIYGYTF
once TRBJ1-6 TRBV5-4 - TGTGCCAGCAGCATTAGGACGGAAACTAATTCACCCCTCCACTTT CASSIRTETNSPLHF
- TRBJ1-5 TRBV11-2 - TGTGCCAGCAGCCCCGACAGTTATAGCAATCAGCCCCAGCATTTT CASSPDSYSNQPQHF
- TRBJ1-2 TRBV2 - TGTGCCAGCACGGCAGGAGCCCTCGGCTACACCTTC CASTAGALGYTF
- TRBJ2-5 TRBV4-1 - TGCGCCAGCAGCCAAGGCAGGGCGGAGACCCAGTACTTC CASSQGRAETQYF
- TRBJ2-3 TRBV7-9 - TGTGCCAGCAGCATACCGGGACCTGGCACAGATACGCAGTATTTT CASSIPGPGTDTQYF
- TRBJ2-5 TRBV27 - TGTGCCAGCAGTTCAAGGGCAGGGTGGGAGACCCAGTACTTC CASSSRAGWETQYF
- TRBJ2-1 TRBV6-1 - TGTGCCAGCAGTGGGTGGAATGAGCAGTTCTTC CASSGWNEQFF
- TRBJ2-3 TRBV19 TRBD2 TGTGCCAGTAGTGTAACTAGCGGGGGGGCCGTCACAGATACGCAGTATTTT CASSVTSGGAVTDTQYF
- TRBJ2-2 TRBV29-1 - TGCAGCGTTGGGGGCACCGGGGAGCTGTTTTTT CSVGGTGELFF
- TRBJ2-5 TRBV5-6 TRBD1 TGTGCCAGCAGCCCCGGACAGGGTCTGGAGACCCAGTACTTC CASSPGQGLETQYF
- TRBJ2-7 TRBV6-1 - TGTGCCAGCAGTCAAGTGGGGGACGAGCAGTACTTC CASSQVGDEQYF
few TRBJ2-2 TRBV10-3 TRBD2 TGTGCCATCAGCCCTAGCGGCCACTCTAACACCGGGGAGCTGTTTTTT CAISPSGHSNTGELFF
- TRBJ1-2 TRBV9 - TGTGCCAGCAGCGTAGATTGGGAAGGCTATGGCTACACCTTC CASSVDWEGYGYTF
few TRBJ2-1 TRBV6-5 - TGTGCCAGCAGTTACTCTGCCAATGAGCAGTTCTTC CASSYSANEQFF
- TRBJ2-1 TRBV28 - TGTGCCAGCAGTTCCTCAGGGGATAGTTCATTCTACAATGAGCAGTTCTTC CASSSSGDSSFYNEQFF
few TRBJ1-1 TRBV5-1 TRBD1 TGCGCCAGCAGCCCCGAATGGACAGGGAGCACTGAAGCTTTCTTT CASSPEWTGSTEAFF
- TRBJ2-7 TRBV28 - TGTGCCAGCAGGACCGGAGGAGCGGACGAGCAGTACTTC CASRTGGADEQYF